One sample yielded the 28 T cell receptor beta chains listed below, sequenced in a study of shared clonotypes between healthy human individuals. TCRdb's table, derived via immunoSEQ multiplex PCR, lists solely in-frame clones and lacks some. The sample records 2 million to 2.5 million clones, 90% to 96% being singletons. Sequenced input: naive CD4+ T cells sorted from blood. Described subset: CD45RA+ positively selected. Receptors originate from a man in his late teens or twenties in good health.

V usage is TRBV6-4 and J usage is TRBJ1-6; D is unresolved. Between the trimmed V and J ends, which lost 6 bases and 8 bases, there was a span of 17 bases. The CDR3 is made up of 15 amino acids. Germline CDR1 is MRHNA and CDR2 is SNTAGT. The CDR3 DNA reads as TGTGCCAGCAGCCCTTTTGGGCTTCAGGATTCACCCCTCCACTTT. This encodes CASSPFGLQDSPLHF.

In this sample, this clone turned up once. In DNA form, the CDR3 reads TGCGCCAGCAGCATGAATGGGGGCCGGGGGACCGGGGAGCTGTTTTTT. The encoded protein is CASSMNGGRGTGELFF. The rearrangement uses TRBV5-1 and TRBJ2-2; D is perhaps TRBD1 or TRBD2 (6 bases each). The V gene's germline CDR1 is SGHRS and CDR2 YFSETQ. This CDR3 comprises 16 residues. Trimming pared 4 bases from V and 5 bases from J, leaving 18 bases between.

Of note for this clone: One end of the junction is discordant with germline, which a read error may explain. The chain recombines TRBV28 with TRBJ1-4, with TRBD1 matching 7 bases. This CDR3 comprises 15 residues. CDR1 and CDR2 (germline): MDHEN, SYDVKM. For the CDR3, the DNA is TGTGCCAGCAGTGGAAATGACAGGGCTAACGAAAAACTGTTTTTT. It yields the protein CASSGNDRANEKLFF.

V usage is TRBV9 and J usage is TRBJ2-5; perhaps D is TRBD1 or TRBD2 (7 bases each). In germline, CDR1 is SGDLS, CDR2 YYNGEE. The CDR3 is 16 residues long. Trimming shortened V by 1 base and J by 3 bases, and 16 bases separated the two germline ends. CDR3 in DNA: TGTGCCAGCAGCGTATTGGGAGGGGGCGTTAAAGAGACCCAGTACTTC. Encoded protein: CASSVLGGGVKETQYF.

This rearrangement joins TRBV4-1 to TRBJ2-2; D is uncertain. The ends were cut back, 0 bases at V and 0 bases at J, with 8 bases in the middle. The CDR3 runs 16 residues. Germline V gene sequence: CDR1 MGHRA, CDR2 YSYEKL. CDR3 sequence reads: CASSQEIQSNTGELFF. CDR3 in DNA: TGCGCCAGCAGCCAAGAGATACAGTCGAACACCGGGGAGCTGTTTTTT.

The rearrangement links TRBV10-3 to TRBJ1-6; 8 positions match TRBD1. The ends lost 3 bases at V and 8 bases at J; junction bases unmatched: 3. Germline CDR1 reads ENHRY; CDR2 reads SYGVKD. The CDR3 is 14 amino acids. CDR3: CAISEGTGHSPLHF. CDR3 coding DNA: TGTGCCATCAGTGAAGGGACAGGCCATTCACCCCTCCACTTT.

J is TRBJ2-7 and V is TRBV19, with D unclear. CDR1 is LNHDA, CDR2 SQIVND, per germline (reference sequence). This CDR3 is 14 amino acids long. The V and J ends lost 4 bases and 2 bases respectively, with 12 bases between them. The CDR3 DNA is TGTGCCAGTAGTAATCCCGGCGGAGCCTACGAGCAGTACTTC. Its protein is CASSNPGGAYEQYF.

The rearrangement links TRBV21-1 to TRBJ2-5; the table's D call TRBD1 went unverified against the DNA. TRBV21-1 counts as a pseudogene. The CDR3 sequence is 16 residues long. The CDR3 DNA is TGTGCCAGCAGCAGATCCTTGGGACAGAGCCAAGAGACCCAGTACTTC. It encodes CASSRSLGQSQETQYF.

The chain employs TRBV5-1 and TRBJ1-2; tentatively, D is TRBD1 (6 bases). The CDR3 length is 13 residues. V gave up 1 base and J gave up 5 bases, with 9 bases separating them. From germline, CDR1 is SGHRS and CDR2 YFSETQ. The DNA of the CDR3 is TGCGCCAGCAGCTTGCACCAGGGGTATGGCTACACCTTC. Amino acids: CASSLHQGYGYTF.

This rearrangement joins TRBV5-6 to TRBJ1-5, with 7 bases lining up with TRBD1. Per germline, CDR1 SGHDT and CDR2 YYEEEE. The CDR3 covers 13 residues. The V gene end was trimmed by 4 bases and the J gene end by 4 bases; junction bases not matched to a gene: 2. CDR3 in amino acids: CASSQDRNQPQHF. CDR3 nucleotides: TGTGCCAGCAGCCAGGACAGGAATCAGCCCCAGCATTTT.

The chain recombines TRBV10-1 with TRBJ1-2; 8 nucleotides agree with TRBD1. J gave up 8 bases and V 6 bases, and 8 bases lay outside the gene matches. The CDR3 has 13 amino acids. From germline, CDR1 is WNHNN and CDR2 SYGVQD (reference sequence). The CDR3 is CASSKDRAGGYTF. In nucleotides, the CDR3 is TGCGCCAGCAGCAAGGACAGGGCGGGCGGCTACACCTTC.

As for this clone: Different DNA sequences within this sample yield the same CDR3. For the CDR3, the DNA is TGCGCCAGCAGCTTGGAAGCCCCCACAGATACGCAGTATTTT. Translation: CASSLEAPTDTQYF. The J gene is TRBJ2-3, the V gene TRBV5-1; D unresolved. V lost 0 bases to trimming and J lost 2 bases, with 7 bases between them. CDR1 and CDR2 from the germline V gene are SGHRS and YFSETQ. The CDR3 covers 14 residues.

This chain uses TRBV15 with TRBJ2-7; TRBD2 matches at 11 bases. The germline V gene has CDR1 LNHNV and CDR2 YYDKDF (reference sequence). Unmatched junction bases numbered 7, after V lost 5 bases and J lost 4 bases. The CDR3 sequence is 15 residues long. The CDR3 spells CATSDRLAGPYEQYF. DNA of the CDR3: TGTGCCACCAGCGACAGACTAGCGGGACCTTACGAGCAGTACTTC.

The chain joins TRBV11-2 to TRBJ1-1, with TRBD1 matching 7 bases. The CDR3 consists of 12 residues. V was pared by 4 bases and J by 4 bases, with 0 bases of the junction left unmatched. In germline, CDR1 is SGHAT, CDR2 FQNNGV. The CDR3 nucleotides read TGTGCCAGCAGCTCAGGGGGCACTGAAGCTTTCTTT. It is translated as CASSSGGTEAFF.

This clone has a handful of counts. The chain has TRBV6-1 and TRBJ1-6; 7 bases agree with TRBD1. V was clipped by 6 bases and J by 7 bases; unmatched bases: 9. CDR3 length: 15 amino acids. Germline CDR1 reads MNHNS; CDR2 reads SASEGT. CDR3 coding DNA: TGTGCCAGCAGAAGACAGGGAATAGGAAATTCACCCCTCCACTTT. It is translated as CASRRQGIGNSPLHF.

CDR3 coding DNA: TGTGCCAGCAGCAAAGCGCTTTTGGACAGCTACGAGCAGTACTTC. It is translated as CASSKALLDSYEQYF. The chain joins TRBV21-1 to TRBJ2-7; the table gives TRBD1 as D, unverified against the DNA. TRBV21-1 is labeled a pseudogene. The CDR3 extends over 15 amino acids.

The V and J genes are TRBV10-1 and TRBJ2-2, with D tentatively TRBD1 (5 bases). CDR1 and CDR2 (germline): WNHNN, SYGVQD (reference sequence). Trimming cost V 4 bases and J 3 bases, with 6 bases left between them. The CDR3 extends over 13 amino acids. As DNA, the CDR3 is TGCGCCAGCAGTGCAGGGTACACCGGGGAGCTGTTTTTT. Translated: CASSAGYTGELFF.

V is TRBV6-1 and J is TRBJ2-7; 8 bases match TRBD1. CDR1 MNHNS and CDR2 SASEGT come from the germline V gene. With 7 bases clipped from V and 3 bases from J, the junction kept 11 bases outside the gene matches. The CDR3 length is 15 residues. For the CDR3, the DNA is TGTGCCAGCAATCCCCGGGACAGGACCCACTACGAGCAGTACTTC. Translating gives CASNPRDRTHYEQYF.

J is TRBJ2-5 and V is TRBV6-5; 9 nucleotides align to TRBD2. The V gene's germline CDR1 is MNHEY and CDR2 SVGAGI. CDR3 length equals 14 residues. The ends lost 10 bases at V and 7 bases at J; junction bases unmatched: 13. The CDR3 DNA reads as TGTGCCACCAATCCGGGACTAGCCCAGGGGACCCAGTACTTC. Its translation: CATNPGLAQGTQYF.

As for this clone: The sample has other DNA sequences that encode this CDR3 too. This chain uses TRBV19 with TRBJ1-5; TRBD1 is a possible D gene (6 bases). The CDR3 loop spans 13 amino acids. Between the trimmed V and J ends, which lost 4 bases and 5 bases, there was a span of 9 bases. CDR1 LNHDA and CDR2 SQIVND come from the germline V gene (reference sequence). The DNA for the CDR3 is TGTGCCAGTAGTACACAGGGCGATCAGCCCCAGCATTTT. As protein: CASSTQGDQPQHF.

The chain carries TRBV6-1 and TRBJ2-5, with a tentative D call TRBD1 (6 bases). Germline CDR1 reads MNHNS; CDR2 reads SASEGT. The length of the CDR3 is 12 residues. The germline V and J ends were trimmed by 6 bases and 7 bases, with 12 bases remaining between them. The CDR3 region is CASRTGLGTQYF. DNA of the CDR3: TGTGCCAGCAGGACAGGCCTCGGGACCCAGTACTTC.

The CDR3 is CASNPKAPGQGETGELFF. CDR3 coding DNA: TGTGCCAGCAATCCCAAAGCACCAGGCCAGGGTGAGACCGGGGAGCTGTTTTTT. The genes are TRBV9 and TRBJ2-2, with a possible D match to TRBD1 (5 bases). CDR3 length: 18 residues. The V and J ends lost 6 bases and 5 bases respectively, with 26 bases between them. Germline CDR1 and CDR2: SGDLS and YYNGEE.

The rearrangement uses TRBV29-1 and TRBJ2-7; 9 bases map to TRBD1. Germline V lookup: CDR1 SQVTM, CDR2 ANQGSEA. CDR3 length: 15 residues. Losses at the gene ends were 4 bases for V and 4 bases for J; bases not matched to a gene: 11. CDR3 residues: CSVVSAGTGNYEQYF. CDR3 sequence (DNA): TGCAGCGTTGTCTCGGCCGGGACAGGGAATTACGAGCAGTACTTC.

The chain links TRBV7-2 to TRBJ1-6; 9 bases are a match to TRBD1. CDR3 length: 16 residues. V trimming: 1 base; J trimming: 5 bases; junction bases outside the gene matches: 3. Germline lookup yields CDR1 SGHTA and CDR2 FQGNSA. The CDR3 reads CASSLVGTGNNSPLHF. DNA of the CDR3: TGTGCCAGCAGCTTAGTCGGGACAGGGAATAATTCACCCCTCCACTTT.

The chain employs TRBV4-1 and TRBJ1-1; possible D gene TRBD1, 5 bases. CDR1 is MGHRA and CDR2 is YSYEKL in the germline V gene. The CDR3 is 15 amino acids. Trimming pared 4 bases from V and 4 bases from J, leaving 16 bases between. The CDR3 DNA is TGCGCCAGCAGCCCCCCCTGGCAGGGAAGCACTGAAGCTTTCTTT. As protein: CASSPPWQGSTEAFF.

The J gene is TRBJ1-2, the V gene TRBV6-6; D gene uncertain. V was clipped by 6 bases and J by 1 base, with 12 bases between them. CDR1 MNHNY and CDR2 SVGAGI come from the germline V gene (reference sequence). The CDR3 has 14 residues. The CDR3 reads CASSLIPVNYGYTF. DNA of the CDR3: TGTGCCAGCAGCCTCATCCCTGTTAACTATGGCTACACCTTC.

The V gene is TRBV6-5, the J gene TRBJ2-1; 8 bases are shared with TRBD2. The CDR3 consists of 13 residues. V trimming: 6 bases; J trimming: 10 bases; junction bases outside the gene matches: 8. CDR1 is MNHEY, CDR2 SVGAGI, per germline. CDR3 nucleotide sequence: TGTGCCAGCAGCCCCCGGGGGGGCCGGGAGCAGTTCTTC. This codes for CASSPRGGREQFF.

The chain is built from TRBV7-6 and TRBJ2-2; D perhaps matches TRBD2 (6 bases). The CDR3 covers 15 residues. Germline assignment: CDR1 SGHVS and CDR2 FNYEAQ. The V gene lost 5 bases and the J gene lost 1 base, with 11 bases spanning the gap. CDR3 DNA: TGTGCCAGCAGCCCCGGGACTCGGAACACCGGGGAGCTGTTTTTT. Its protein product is CASSPGTRNTGELFF.